Sequencing of this T cell receptor beta chain was carried out in a study of T cells in women clearing cervical HPV infection. Study-level points and caveats: T-cell numbers per sample were unknown and may explain richness differences. Repertoire richness, not evenness, was significantly elevated in CIN3+ cases versus controls.

TCRdb's table, derived via immunoSEQ multiplex PCR, lists solely in-frame clones and lacks some. This listing includes tens of thousands of clones. Comment on this clone: Its target is unknown.

All donors had a single incident cervical HPV16 infection, not prevalent. The sequence derives from a woman between 18 and 70 years old with a cervical HPV16 infection that either progressed to CIN3+ or cleared (not recorded which). The source material was blood buffy coat.

CDR3 protein: CASTSLAPNNEQFF. The sequenced part of the CDR3 DNA is TGTGCCAGCACCTCTCTAGCGCCCAACAATGAG. The gene calls are TRBV6-2 or TRBV6-3 and TRBJ2-1; D may be TRBD2 (6 bases). The sequence runs out 3 residues before the end of the CDR3; the remainder is reconstructed from the germline J gene. CDR1 MNHEY and CDR2 SVGEGT come from the germline V gene. CDR3 length: 14 amino acids. V shed 7 bases and J shed 5 bases, with 15 bases lying between them.